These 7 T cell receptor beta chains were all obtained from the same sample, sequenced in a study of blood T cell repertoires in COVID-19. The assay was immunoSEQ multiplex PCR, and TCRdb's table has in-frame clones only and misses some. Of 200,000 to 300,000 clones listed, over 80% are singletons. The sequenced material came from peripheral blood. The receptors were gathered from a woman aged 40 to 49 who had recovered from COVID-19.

CDR3 protein: CASSEWTGGGEQFF. The CDR3, as DNA: TGTGCCAGCAGTGAATGGACAGGGGGCGGTGAGCAGTTCTTC. The rearrangement uses TRBV6-1 and TRBJ2-1, with 11 positions matching TRBD1. Germline V gene lookup returns CDR1 MNHNS and CDR2 SASEGT. Trimming took 2 bases from V and 9 from J; bases not matched to a gene: 3. The CDR3 is 14 residues long.

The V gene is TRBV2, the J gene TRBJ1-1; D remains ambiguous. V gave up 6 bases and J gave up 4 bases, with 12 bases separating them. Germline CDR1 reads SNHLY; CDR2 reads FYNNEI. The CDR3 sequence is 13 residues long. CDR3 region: CASSPREGTEAFF. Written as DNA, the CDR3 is TGTGCCAGCAGCCCCCGGGAGGGCACTGAAGCTTTCTTT.

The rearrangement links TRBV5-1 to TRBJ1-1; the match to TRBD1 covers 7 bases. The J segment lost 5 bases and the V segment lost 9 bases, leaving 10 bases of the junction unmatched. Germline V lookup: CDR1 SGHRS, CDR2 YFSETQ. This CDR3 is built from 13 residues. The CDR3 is CATSTGKGTEAFF. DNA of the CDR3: TGCGCCACTTCGACAGGGAAAGGGACTGAAGCTTTCTTT.

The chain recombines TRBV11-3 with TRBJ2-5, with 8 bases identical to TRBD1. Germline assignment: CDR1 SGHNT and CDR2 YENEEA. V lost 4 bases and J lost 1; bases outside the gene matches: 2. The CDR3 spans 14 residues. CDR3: CASSWDRTQETQYF. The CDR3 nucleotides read TGTGCCAGCAGCTGGGACAGGACCCAAGAGACCCAGTACTTC.

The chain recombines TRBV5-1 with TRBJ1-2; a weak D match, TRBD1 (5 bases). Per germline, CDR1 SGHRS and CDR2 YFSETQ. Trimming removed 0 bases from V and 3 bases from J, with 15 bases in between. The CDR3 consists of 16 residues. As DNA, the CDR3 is TGCGCCAGCAGCTTGGCTGTGGCCGGGGGGTACTATGGCTACACCTTC. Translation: CASSLAVAGGYYGYTF.

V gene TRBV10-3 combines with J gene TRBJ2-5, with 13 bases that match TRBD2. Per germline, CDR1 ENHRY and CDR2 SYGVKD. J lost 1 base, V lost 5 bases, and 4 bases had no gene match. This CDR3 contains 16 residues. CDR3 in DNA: TGTGCCATCAGTCCGGGACTAGCGGGGACCCAAGAGACCCAGTACTTC. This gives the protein CAISPGLAGTQETQYF.

The CDR3 nucleotides read TGTGCCAGCAGCCTATCCGGGACAGGGCTAGGGACCCAGTACTTC. Translated, it gives CASSLSGTGLGTQYF. This sequence joins TRBV25-1 and TRBJ2-5; TRBD1 aligns across 9 bases. CDR3 length: 15 amino acids. With V trimmed by 6 bases and J by 7 bases, 12 bases remained unmatched. Germline V CDR1 and CDR2: MGHDK, SYGVNS.